A single T cell receptor beta chain is shown here with its context. These data are taken from a study of T cells after somatic rescue of genetic block. Produced via immunoSEQ multiplex PCR; TCRdb's table is partial and in-frame only. Among 68,000 or so clones listed, around 90% were seen once. This CDR3 comprises 14 residues. Trimming left V 5 bases short and J 2 bases short, with 13 bases between. From germline, CDR1 is PRHDT and CDR2 FYEKMQ (reference sequence). The sample comprised peripheral blood mononuclear cells (PBMCs). This rearrangement joins TRBV13 to TRBJ2-7; D possibly corresponds to TRBD2 (6 bases). The clonotype comes from a man aged 40-49 years. DNA of the CDR3: TGTGCCAGCAGCCTGCGGGGAACCGCCTACGAGCAGTACTTC. It yields the protein CASSLRGTAYEQYF.